The source of this T cell receptor beta chain is a study of control samples from healthy donors and cancer patients. This CDR3 spans 15 amino acids. The trim removed 4 bases at V and 4 bases at J, leaving 11 bases unmatched. Produced via immunoSEQ multiplex PCR; TCRdb's table is partial and in-frame only. The sample has approximately 160,000 clones, 90% to 95% seen once. The sample taken for sequencing was blood. The V call is TRBV5-7, the J call TRBJ2-7, with 7 bases fitting TRBD1. TRBV5-7 is given ORF status, its function remaining uncertain. The clonotype comes from a woman aged 60-70 years in good health. Written as DNA, the CDR3 is TGTGCCAGCAGCCAAGGAGTGACAGGGCCTTACGAGCAGTACTTC. This codes for CASSQGVTGPYEQYF.